Below, 8 T cell receptor beta chains from the same sample are listed, as sequenced in a study of T cells after posttransplantation cyclophosphamide. Treatment was busulfan-fludarabine conditioning, a marrow graft, and cyclophosphamide on days +3 and +4. Clones were sequenced by immunoSEQ multiplex PCR, and TCRdb holds only the in-frame ones, with some missing. This sample has over 9,000 clones; roughly 80% occur once, and the top ten carry about 4.9%. This specimen consisted of PBMCs, obtained after allogeneic stem cell transplant with posttransplant cyclophosphamide. These receptors originate from a female patient aged 50-59 years who received an allogeneic stem cell transplant from a related donor, was CMV-positive, and had no GVHD. The graft donor may account for some of the T cells.

This clone was counted a few times. This chain links TRBV30 with TRBJ1-1; D call uncertain. Germline CDR1 is GTSNPN and CDR2 is SVGIG (reference sequence). V lost 0 bases, J lost 1 base, and 12 bases lay in between. The CDR3 is 15 residues long. The CDR3 region is CAWSVLLEGNTEAFF. The CDR3 coding sequence is TGTGCCTGGAGTGTACTTTTAGAGGGGAACACTGAAGCTTTCTTT.

The chain uses TRBV7-2 and TRBJ2-2; D is possibly TRBD1 (6 bases). Germline-derived CDR1 and CDR2 are SGHTA and FQGNSA. Trimming shortened V by 4 bases and J by 5 bases, and 8 bases separated the two germline ends. The CDR3 has 13 residues. The CDR3: CASSSQGTGELFF. The CDR3 DNA reads as TGTGCCAGCAGCTCACAGGGTACCGGGGAGCTGTTTTTT.

V and J are TRBV7-2 and TRBJ2-1, with TRBD2 identical over 14 bases. The ends lost 3 bases at V and 5 bases at J; junction bases unmatched: 6. Germline CDR1 and CDR2: SGHTA and FQGNSA. The CDR3 runs to 17 residues. CDR3 nucleotide sequence: TGTGCCAGCAGCTTGGGACTAGCGGGGGCCTACGACAATGAGCAGTTCTTC. Translating gives CASSLGLAGAYDNEQFF.

Concerning this clone: The identical CDR3 is also encoded by other nucleotide sequences in the sample. The chain combines TRBV5-1 with TRBJ1-5; TRBD1 might be the D (6 bases). The CDR3 has 15 residues. CDR1 SGHRS and CDR2 YFSETQ come from the germline V gene. Trimming took 2 bases from V and 0 from J, leaving 9 bases between them. The CDR3 sequence: CASSLRGGSNQPQHF. The DNA of the CDR3 is TGCGCCAGCAGCTTAAGGGGGGGTAGCAATCAGCCCCAGCATTTT.

The rearrangement uses TRBV2 and TRBJ1-2; 12 nucleotides match TRBD1. The CDR3 contains 16 residues. CDR1 and CDR2 (germline): SNHLY, FYNNEI. V lost 6 bases and J lost 6; bases outside the gene matches: 11. Written as DNA, the CDR3 is TGTGCCAGCAGGGCCCGGGACAGGGGGCGCAAAGATGGCTACACCTTC. It specifies CASRARDRGRKDGYTF.

The V and J genes are TRBV5-4 and TRBJ1-1, with 8 bases identical to TRBD1. The V gene's germline CDR1 is SGHNT and CDR2 YYREEE (reference sequence). This CDR3 spans 13 amino acids. The V and J ends lost 5 bases and 4 bases, in that order; junction bases with no gene match: 4. CDR3 in amino acids: CASSPGQGTEAFF. The CDR3 DNA reads as TGTGCCAGCAGTCCCGGACAGGGCACTGAAGCTTTCTTT.

This chain uses TRBV6-6 with TRBJ2-1, with 7 positions matching TRBD1. With 7 bases clipped from V and 4 bases from J, the junction kept 10 bases outside the gene matches. Germline CDR1 and CDR2: MNHNY and SVGAGI (reference sequence). The CDR3 sequence is 15 residues long. The CDR3 sequence: CASTPDRSSYNEQFF. The CDR3 DNA reads as TGTGCCAGCACCCCGGACAGGAGTTCATACAATGAGCAGTTCTTC.

The rearrangement uses TRBV27 and TRBJ1-6; possibly TRBD1 for D (6 bases). The V gene lost 3 bases and the J gene lost 8 bases, with 11 bases spanning the gap. The CDR3 totals 14 residues. CDR1 and CDR2 (germline): MNHEY, SMNVEV (reference sequence). DNA of the CDR3: TGTGCCAGCAGTTTCGTGGACAGTGATTCACCCCTCCACTTT. Translation: CASSFVDSDSPLHF.